This passage covers 12 T cell receptor beta chains from one sample sequenced in a study of blood T cell repertoires in COVID-19 (dated by TCRdb to about 2020). Libraries were made using the immunoSEQ multiplex PCR assay. TCRdb stores this immuneACCESS table with in-frame sequences only. Part of the clones is absent; in the studies checked, under half of the shortfall reflects unresolved V genes, and no reason is known for the rest. For this sample the table gives about 170,000 clones, of which 70% to 90% were detected only once. The biggest ten clones account for roughly 9.8% of the sample. Input material: peripheral blood. The origin of the receptors is a woman aged 60 to 75 with COVID-19, enrolled during active disease.

This chain joins TRBV7-2 and TRBJ2-2; TRBD2 aligns across 8 bases. Germline CDR1 and CDR2: SGHTA and FQGNSA. CDR3 length equals 17 residues. Trimming at V came to 5 bases and at J to 6 bases, leaving 14 bases not matched to a gene. The CDR3 DNA follows: TGTGCCAGCAGCCCTCTAGCGGGTTCCCGGGTACCCGGGGAGCTGTTTTTT. Translating it yields CASSPLAGSRVPGELFF.

CDR3 protein: CASSLGGRILTDTQYF. The CDR3, as DNA: TGTGCCAGCAGCTTGGGAGGCAGGATCCTCACAGATACGCAGTATTTT. V and J are TRBV7-6 and TRBJ2-3, with D possibly matching TRBD2 (6 bases). Per germline, CDR1 SGHVS and CDR2 FNYEAQ. The CDR3 runs 16 residues. V dropped 3 bases and J dropped 2 bases, with 15 bases sitting between them.

V gene TRBV7-2 combines with J gene TRBJ2-3; D may be TRBD2 (6 bases). Trimming took 1 base from V and 9 from J, leaving 14 bases between them. There are 14 residues in the CDR3. Germline V gene data show CDR1 as SGHTA and CDR2 as FQGNSA. This chain's CDR3 is CASSLVEGGRTQYF. DNA of the CDR3: TGTGCCAGCAGCTTAGTGGAGGGAGGACGGACGCAGTATTTT.

V usage is TRBV29-1 and J usage is TRBJ1-2; 8 positions match TRBD1. Germline V lookup: CDR1 SQVTM, CDR2 ANQGSEA. J was trimmed by 8 bases and V by 7 bases; bases with no gene match: 6. This CDR3 comprises 11 residues. CDR3 DNA sequence: TGCAGCGGCCAGGGGGCGTGGGGCTACACCTTC. Amino acid sequence: CSGQGAWGYTF.

V gene TRBV4-1 combines with J gene TRBJ2-4; 9 nucleotides line up with TRBD1. The CDR3 spans 15 residues. Trimming removed 0 bases from V and 7 bases from J; junction bases left unmatched: 4. From germline, CDR1 is MGHRA and CDR2 YSYEKL. The CDR3 sequence: CASSQEGQGTNIQYF. The CDR3 coding sequence is TGCGCCAGCAGCCAAGAGGGACAGGGCACGAACATTCAGTACTTC.

Written as DNA, the CDR3 is TGTGCCAGCTCGCGGGCCAACCGGAACACTGAAGCTTTCTTT. Translated: CASSRANRNTEAFF. V is TRBV18 and J is TRBJ1-1; the D is unclear. Per the germline V gene, CDR1 is KGHSH and CDR2 is LQKENI. The V end lost 6 bases, the J end lost 1 base, and 12 bases lay between the germline ends. There are 14 residues in the CDR3.

The genes are TRBV28 and TRBJ1-2; D remains unclear. CDR1 is MDHEN, CDR2 SYDVKM, per germline. V was trimmed by 4 bases and J by 5 bases, leaving 8 bases between them. This CDR3 region has 12 residues. Written as DNA, the CDR3 is TGTGCCAGCAGTTCAACTTTTTATGGCTACACCTTC. Amino acids: CASSSTFYGYTF.

This chain connects TRBV12-3 or TRBV12-4 to TRBJ1-2; TRBD1 is a possible D gene (5 bases). This CDR3 has 12 residues. V was pared by 2 bases and J by 7 bases, with 8 bases between. CDR3 amino acids: CASSLSRAGYTF. In nucleotides, the CDR3 is TGTGCCAGCAGTTTAAGCAGGGCTGGCTACACCTTC.

This chain connects TRBV11-3 to TRBJ2-5, with a weak D call TRBD1 (5 bases). This CDR3 contains 14 residues. The germline CDR1 and CDR2 sequences are SGHNT and YENEEA. V shed 3 bases and J shed 2 bases, with 10 bases lying between them. The CDR3 region has the DNA TGTGCCAGCAGCTTCAGGGATCAACAAGAGACCCAGTACTTC. Translated, it gives CASSFRDQQETQYF.

This chain connects TRBV30 to TRBJ2-3; perhaps TRBD2 as D (5 bases). The CDR3 has 18 residues. Germline V gives CDR1 GTSNPN, CDR2 SVGIG (reference sequence). V was trimmed by 3 bases and J by 4 bases, leaving 26 bases between them. CDR3: CAWSSLLESPSLSDTQYF. Written as DNA, the CDR3 is TGTGCCTGGAGCTCCCTACTAGAGTCCCCCTCACTGTCAGATACGCAGTATTTT. The whole variable domain, filled in from reference TRBV30 and TRBJ2-3, reads SQTIHQWPATLVQPVGSPLSLECTVEGTSNPNLYWYRQAAGRGLQLLFYSVGIGQISSEVPQNLSASRPQDRQFILSSKKLLLSDSGFYLCAWSSLLESPSLSDTQYFGPGTRLTVL.

The rearrangement uses TRBV15 and TRBJ2-5, with 8 bases that match TRBD2. With V trimmed by 3 bases and J by 3 bases, 9 bases remained unmatched. CDR1 and CDR2 from the germline V gene are LNHNV and YYDKDF (reference sequence). This CDR3 has 16 amino acids. This chain's CDR3 is CATSRTNAGGKETQYF. The CDR3 coding sequence is TGTGCCACCAGCAGGACAAACGCGGGAGGAAAAGAGACCCAGTACTTC.

The chain joins TRBV5-4 to TRBJ2-3, with TRBD2 identical over 12 bases. The ends lost 4 bases at V and 2 bases at J; junction bases unmatched: 5. CDR3 length: 16 residues. Germline V gene data show CDR1 as SGHNT and CDR2 as YYREEE (reference sequence). CDR3 DNA sequence: TGTGCCAGCAGCATGGGGACTAGCGGGTACACAGATACGCAGTATTTT. Translation gives CASSMGTSGYTDTQYF.